This section outlines one T cell receptor beta chain sequence together with its context. This sample is part of a study of PD-1 blockade in classical Hodgkin lymphoma. Data came from immunoSEQ multiplex PCR; TCRdb stores just in-frame clones and leaves some out. The repertoire consists of about 32,000 clones, with 80% to 95% occurring once and the leading ten covering around 0.3%. Germline V gene sequence: CDR1 SGDLS, CDR2 YYNGEE. The V and J ends lost 0 bases and 0 bases respectively, with 7 bases between them. The CDR3 extends over 15 amino acids. The sample's time point: cycle 4 day 1 (C4D1), after six to seven weeks of nivolumab. Each patient's relapse followed autologous stem cell transplantation, and brentuximab vedotin exposure varied. Isolation of CD4+ T cells from thawed PBMCs was performed by magnetic negative selection.

The sequences come from CD4+ T cells from blood, collected before the fourth cycle of nivolumab. The chain employs TRBV9 and TRBJ1-3; D may be TRBD1 (5 bases). This clonotype was obtained from a human donor with classical Hodgkin lymphoma. The CDR3 nucleotides read TGTGCCAGCAGCGTAGGTAGGGGCTCTGGAAACACCATATATTTT. Residues: CASSVGRGSGNTIYF. Full variable domain (rest looked up from reference TRBV9 and TRBJ1-3): DSGVTQTPKHLITATGQRVTLRCSPRSGDLSVYWYQQSLDQGLQFLIQYYNGEERAKGNILERFSAQQFPDLHSELNLSSLELGDSALYFCASSVGRGSGNTIYFGEGSWLTVV.